Following are 24 T cell receptor beta chains from one sample sequenced in a study of memory CD4+ T cells and cytomegalovirus serostatus. Profiled with immunoSEQ multiplex PCR; TCRdb holds only in-frame clones, not every one. The table records about 57,000 clones, around 79% of them present only once. The sort gate was single viable CD3+CD4+CD8-CD45RO+ cells for memory CD4+ T cells. Sequenced: memory CD4+ T cells from blood. These receptors were obtained from an adult in good health and CMV-seronegative.

There are many counts of this clone. The chain links TRBV6-1 to TRBJ1-5; 8 nucleotides align to TRBD1. This CDR3 comprises 16 residues. The J segment lost 9 bases and the V segment lost 2 bases, leaving 12 bases of the junction unmatched. CDR1 is MNHNS, CDR2 SASEGT, per germline. The CDR3 region is CASSEKGRTGMTPQHF. The CDR3 DNA reads as TGTGCCAGCAGTGAAAAAGGGAGGACAGGGATGACGCCCCAGCATTTT.

The chain combines TRBV6-6 with TRBJ2-3; possibly TRBD2 for D (6 bases). Germline CDR1 is MNHNY and CDR2 is SVGAGI (reference sequence). Trimming cost V 10 bases and J 4 bases, with 18 bases left between them. The CDR3 consists of 14 residues. CDR3 bases: TGTGCCACCAGACTAGGCCCTCTTTCAGATACGCAGTATTTT. This gives the protein CATRLGPLSDTQYF.

The chain uses TRBV7-9 and TRBJ1-2, with 8 bases aligning to TRBD1. J lost 8 bases, V lost 5 bases, and 10 bases had no gene match. Germline lookup yields CDR1 SEHNR and CDR2 FQNEAQ (reference sequence). The length of the CDR3 is 14 residues. The DNA of the CDR3 is TGTGCCAGCAGCCCAACGACAGGGGTTAAGGGCTACACCTTC. Protein: CASSPTTGVKGYTF.

The V call is TRBV4-1, the J call TRBJ2-5, with TRBD2 identical over 12 bases. V was pared by 4 bases and J by 4 bases, with 13 bases of the junction left unmatched. Germline assignment: CDR1 MGHRA and CDR2 YSYEKL. The CDR3 has 18 residues. The CDR3 DNA reads as TGCGCCAGCAGCCCATTAGGTCTAGCGGGGGGGCTTAGAGAGACCCAGTACTTC. Protein: CASSPLGLAGGLRETQYF.

The rearrangement joins TRBV5-6 to TRBJ2-1; D assignment may be TRBD1 or TRBD2 (5 bases each). V lost 1 base to trimming and J lost 2 bases, with 13 bases between them. The CDR3 is 16 amino acids. The germline CDR1 and CDR2 sequences are SGHDT and YYEEEE. This CDR3 reads CASSLWGPGTYNEQFF. The DNA for the CDR3 is TGTGCCAGCAGCTTGTGGGGACCTGGAACCTACAATGAGCAGTTCTTC.

This clone was observed a handful of times. This rearrangement joins TRBV18 to TRBJ1-1; D is ambiguous. The CDR3 is 15 residues long. From germline, CDR1 is KGHSH and CDR2 LQKENI. With 3 bases removed from V and 1 base from J, the gap between germline ends came to 12 bases. The CDR3 here is CASSPKPVPNTEAFF. DNA of the CDR3: TGTGCCAGCTCACCTAAACCGGTTCCGAACACTGAAGCTTTCTTT.

The gene calls are TRBV19 and TRBJ1-1; D is unresolved. Germline V lookup: CDR1 LNHDA, CDR2 SQIVND (reference sequence). CDR3 length: 11 amino acids. Trimming stripped 5 bases from V and 8 bases from J, with 9 bases between. This CDR3 is CASSWWTEAFF. For the CDR3, the DNA is TGTGCCAGTAGTTGGTGGACGGAAGCTTTCTTT.

The V call is TRBV7-2, the J call TRBJ1-3; D unclear. Germline V gene sequence: CDR1 SGHTA, CDR2 FQGNSA. This CDR3 is built from 15 residues. The V gene lost 2 bases and the J gene lost 3 bases, with 11 bases spanning the gap. CDR3 DNA sequence: TGTGCCAGCAGCTTATCTTCCTCTGGTGGAAACACCATATATTTT. Translation gives CASSLSSSGGNTIYF.

This chain connects TRBV19 to TRBJ1-2; no clear D gene. CDR1 LNHDA and CDR2 SQIVND come from the germline V gene (reference sequence). This CDR3 is 14 amino acids long. V lost 7 bases, J lost 2 bases, and 14 bases lay in between. The DNA for the CDR3 is TGTGCCAGTATTGCGGCGGGGAAAAACTATGGCTACACCTTC. Amino acid sequence: CASIAAGKNYGYTF. The whole variable domain, remainder taken from reference TRBV19 and TRBJ1-2, is DGGITQSPKYLFRKEGQNVTLSCEQNLNHDAMYWYRQDPGQGLRLIYYSQIVNDFQKGDIAEGYSVSREKKESFPLTVTSAQKNPTAFYLCASIAAGKNYGYTFGSGTRLTVV.

This chain connects TRBV5-1 to TRBJ2-3; 12 bases map to TRBD2. The CDR3 is 15 residues long. Germline V gene lookup returns CDR1 SGHRS and CDR2 YFSETQ. V trimming: 3 bases; J trimming: 3 bases; junction bases outside the gene matches: 2. This chain's CDR3 is CASSSSGGVTDTQYF. The CDR3 region has the DNA TGCGCCAGCAGCTCTAGCGGGGGGGTTACAGATACGCAGTATTTT.

The V call is TRBV7-8, the J call TRBJ1-6; D ambiguous. V was pared by 2 bases and J by 4 bases, with 9 bases between. This CDR3 contains 15 residues. Per the germline V gene, CDR1 is SGHVS and CDR2 is FQNEAQ. CDR3 nucleotides: TGTGCCAGCAGCTTACCTGCGGGATATAATTCACCCCTCCACTTT. It yields the protein CASSLPAGYNSPLHF.

V gene TRBV2 combines with J gene TRBJ1-1; D might be TRBD1 (5 bases). The V and J ends lost 4 bases and 5 bases respectively, with 23 bases between them. The CDR3 is made up of 17 amino acids. CDR1 SNHLY and CDR2 FYNNEI come from the germline V gene. The CDR3 loop is CASSGSTVTSGGTEAFF. The DNA of the CDR3 is TGTGCCAGCAGTGGTAGCACCGTTACCAGTGGGGGTACTGAAGCTTTCTTT.

The chain links TRBV19 to TRBJ2-1, with D maybe TRBD2 (6 bases). CDR3 size: 15 residues. CDR1 is LNHDA, CDR2 SQIVND, per germline (reference sequence). With 2 bases removed from V and 9 bases from J, the gap between germline ends came to 17 bases. CDR3 DNA: TGTGCCAGTAGTATAAACGGCTACCTGCGGGGTGAGCAGTTCTTC. Encoded protein: CASSINGYLRGEQFF. Supplemented by reference TRBV19 and TRBJ2-1, the full variable domain reads DGGITQSPKYLFRKEGQNVTLSCEQNLNHDAMYWYRQDPGQGLRLIYYSQIVNDFQKGDIAEGYSVSREKKESFPLTVTSAQKNPTAFYLCASSINGYLRGEQFFGPGTRLTVL.

The chain recombines TRBV5-1 with TRBJ2-5; 7 bases align to TRBD2. The junction had 13 bases not matched to a gene; V was cut back by 1 base and J by 7 bases. In germline, CDR1 is SGHRS, CDR2 YFSETQ. The CDR3 spans 16 residues. Written as DNA, the CDR3 is TGCGCCAGCAGCTTGTCGCGGGGGTCGCCCACTGGGACCCAGTACTTC. Residues: CASSLSRGSPTGTQYF.

The CDR3 DNA reads TGTGCCAGCAGCCCTGAGAGCGGGAGTCACACCGGGGAGCTGTTTTTT. This codes for CASSPESGSHTGELFF. The chain links TRBV5-6 to TRBJ2-2; 8 bases map to TRBD2. Germline CDR1 and CDR2: SGHDT and YYEEEE. The CDR3 contains 16 residues. The V segment lost 4 bases and the J segment 3 bases; nucleotides outside the gene matches: 8.

This rearrangement joins TRBV6-5 to TRBJ1-6; perhaps TRBD1 as D (5 bases). Trimming removed 7 bases from V and 10 bases from J, with 11 bases in between. CDR1 and CDR2 from the germline V gene are MNHEY and SVGAGI. The CDR3 has 12 amino acids. The CDR3, as DNA: TGTGCCAGCAAAATGGGGCAGTCACCCCTCCACTTT. It codes for CASKMGQSPLHF.

In this sample, this clone turned up once. The chain recombines TRBV15 with TRBJ2-1; 10 bases match TRBD1. This CDR3 has 15 residues. Germline CDR1 is LNHNV and CDR2 is YYDKDF (reference sequence). V gave up 5 bases and J gave up 5 bases; unmatched junction bases: 6. CDR3 bases: TGTGCCACCAGCGGCTGGGACAGGGGACACAATGAGCAGTTCTTC. As protein: CATSGWDRGHNEQFF. Supplemented by reference TRBV15 and TRBJ2-1, the full variable domain reads DAMVIQNPRYQVTQFGKPVTLSCSQTLNHNVMYWYQQKSSQAPKLLFHYYDKDFNNEADTPDNFQSRRPNTSFCFLDIRSPGLGDTAMYLCATSGWDRGHNEQFFGPGTRLTVL.

The rearrangement joins TRBV30 to TRBJ2-5, with a tentative D call TRBD1 (6 bases). CDR3 length: 14 amino acids. The germline V gene encodes CDR1 GTSNPN and CDR2 SVGIG (reference sequence). Trimming stripped 3 bases from V and 5 bases from J, with 16 bases between. The CDR3 sequence: CAWRGSGARETQYF. CDR3 DNA sequence: TGTGCCTGGAGAGGGTCAGGGGCTAGGGAGACCCAGTACTTC.

The CDR3 nucleotides are TGTGCCAGCAGCTTCGGTGAGGGAGCCTACGAGCAGTACTTC. Its protein product is CASSFGEGAYEQYF. The chain employs TRBV11-1 and TRBJ2-7, with D perhaps matching TRBD2 (5 bases). Germline values: CDR1 SGHAT, CDR2 FQDESV (reference sequence). Trimming pared 3 bases from V and 2 bases from J, leaving 11 bases between. The CDR3 is 14 amino acids.

CDR3 coding DNA: TGTGCCAGCAGCTTGGCTGGGGCCAACGTCCTGACTTTC. Translation gives CASSLAGANVLTF. The chain links TRBV5-8 to TRBJ2-6, with D uncertain. The CDR3 loop spans 13 amino acids. The germline V and J ends were trimmed by 0 bases and 2 bases, with 0 bases remaining between them. CDR1 is SGHTS, CDR2 YDEGEE, per germline.

The chain links TRBV2 to TRBJ1-6; D uncertain. V lost 8 bases to trimming and J lost 7 bases, with 18 bases between them. CDR1 is SNHLY, CDR2 FYNNEI, per germline. This CDR3 contains 15 residues. CDR3 loop: CASAPRQAGNSPLHF. DNA for the CDR3: TGTGCCAGCGCCCCCCGTCAGGCGGGCAATTCACCCCTCCACTTT.

The V and J genes are TRBV9 and TRBJ2-5; D uncertain. This CDR3 is 15 amino acids long. V dropped 1 base and J dropped 0 bases, with 10 bases sitting between them. Looked up from germline, CDR1 is SGDLS and CDR2 is YYNGEE. The CDR3 DNA follows: TGTGCCAGCAGCGTAACGCTGGGGTACCAAGAGACCCAGTACTTC. This codes for CASSVTLGYQETQYF.

In its sample, this clone was seen once. V usage is TRBV10-1 and J usage is TRBJ2-7; maybe TRBD1 (5 bases). The V end was cut by 3 bases, the J end by 0 bases, with 15 bases between. The CDR3 runs 16 residues. Per the germline V gene, CDR1 is WNHNN and CDR2 is SYGVQD (reference sequence). CDR3 bases: TGCGCCAGCAGTGATTCCAGGGCCCCGAGCTCCTACGAGCAGTACTTC. Protein product: CASSDSRAPSSYEQYF.

The chain employs TRBV7-2 and TRBJ2-5; 10 nucleotides agree with TRBD2. V shed 3 bases, J shed 5 bases, and the junction held 6 bases outside the gene matches. CDR3 length equals 15 residues. The germline gives CDR1 SGHTA, CDR2 FQGNSA. CDR3 sequence (DNA): TGTGCCAGCAGCTTTTCTAGCGGGGGAACTGAGACCCAGTACTTC. As protein: CASSFSSGGTETQYF.